The clone carrying this T cell receptor beta chain was detected only a few times. Its antigen is still unknown. Unique-molecular-identifier-tagged TCR beta cDNA libraries were used. TCRdb fed the PCR reads into MiXCR, producing one record per CDR3 protein. The profile covers approximately 630,000 distinct CDR3 sequences, with 59% appearing a single time and approximately 11% taken by the ten largest. The CDR3 is 16 amino acids. Between the trimmed V and J ends, which lost 2 bases and 0 bases, there was a span of 12 bases. The data are from a study of post-analysis software for immune sequencing data. Study information: Patients had relapsing-remitting, secondary progressive or progressive-relapsing multiple sclerosis; some lacked subtype.

The study's findings and limits: The study found TRBV5-6, TRBV5-1 and TRBV20-1 among five or six TRBV segments more frequent in patients than controls. When compared against controls, multiple sclerosis patients showed significantly lower normalized Chao1 diversity.

The chain is built from TRBV12-3 or TRBV12-4 and TRBJ2-3, with D unclear. The receptor's source is a girl aged 2-10 years with multiple sclerosis. Sequences were obtained from blood. The CDR3 DNA is TGTGCCAGCAGTTTAATGGCGGTTACTAGCACAGATACGCAGTATTTT. The encoded protein is CASSLMAVTSTDTQYF.